This entry lists 3 T cell receptor beta chains sequenced from one sample in a study of radiotherapy plus CTLA-4 blockade in lung cancer. TCRdb's table, derived via immunoSEQ multiplex PCR, lists solely in-frame clones and lacks some. This sample yields roughly 71,000 clones, of which 78% are seen a single time; about 6.7% belongs to the top ten. The sample was peripheral blood, taken from a patient treated with radiotherapy plus ipilimumab. The receptors originated from a human donor with non-small cell lung cancer who had a complete response to radiotherapy plus ipilimumab.

V usage is TRBV2 and J usage is TRBJ1-1; D is possibly TRBD1 (6 bases). V lost 8 bases, J lost 0 bases, and 19 bases lay in between. Looked up from germline, CDR1 is SNHLY and CDR2 is FYNNEI. The CDR3 is 16 amino acids. This CDR3 is CASRLSGQHMNTEAFF. CDR3 DNA: TGTGCCAGCCGGCTAAGCGGACAGCACATGAACACTGAAGCTTTCTTT.

The chain couples TRBV7-6 to TRBJ2-5; 10 bases map to TRBD1. V lost 5 bases, J lost 3 bases, and 12 bases stayed unmatched. Germline values: CDR1 SGHVS, CDR2 FNYEAQ. The CDR3 length is 17 residues. The CDR3 bases are TGTGCCAGCAGCCCAGGGGTTCCGGGACAGGGGAAAGAGACCCAGTACTTC. Translating it yields CASSPGVPGQGKETQYF.

The J gene is TRBJ2-2, the V gene TRBV28; D gene ambiguous. Germline V CDR1 and CDR2: MDHEN, SYDVKM. The CDR3 runs to 12 residues. Trimming removed 5 bases at V and 5 bases at J, with 6 bases between. CDR3 in DNA: TGTGCCAGCAGTCCCCAGACCGGGGAGCTGTTTTTT. Its protein is CASSPQTGELFF.